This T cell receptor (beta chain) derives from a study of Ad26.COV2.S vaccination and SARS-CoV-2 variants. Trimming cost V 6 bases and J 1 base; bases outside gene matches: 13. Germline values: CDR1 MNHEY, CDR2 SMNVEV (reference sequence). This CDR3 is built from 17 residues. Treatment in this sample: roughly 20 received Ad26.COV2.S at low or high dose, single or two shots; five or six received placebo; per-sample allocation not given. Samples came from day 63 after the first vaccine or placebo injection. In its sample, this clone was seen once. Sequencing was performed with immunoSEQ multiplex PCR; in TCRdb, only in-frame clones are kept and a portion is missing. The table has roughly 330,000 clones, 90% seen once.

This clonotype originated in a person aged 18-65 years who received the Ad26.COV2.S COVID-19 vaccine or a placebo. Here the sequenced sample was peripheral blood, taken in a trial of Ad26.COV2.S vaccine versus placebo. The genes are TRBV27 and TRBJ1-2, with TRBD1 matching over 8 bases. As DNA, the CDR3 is TGTGCCAGCAGGCACCTACCGGGACAGGACGTTAACTATGGCTACACCTTC. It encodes CASRHLPGQDVNYGYTF.